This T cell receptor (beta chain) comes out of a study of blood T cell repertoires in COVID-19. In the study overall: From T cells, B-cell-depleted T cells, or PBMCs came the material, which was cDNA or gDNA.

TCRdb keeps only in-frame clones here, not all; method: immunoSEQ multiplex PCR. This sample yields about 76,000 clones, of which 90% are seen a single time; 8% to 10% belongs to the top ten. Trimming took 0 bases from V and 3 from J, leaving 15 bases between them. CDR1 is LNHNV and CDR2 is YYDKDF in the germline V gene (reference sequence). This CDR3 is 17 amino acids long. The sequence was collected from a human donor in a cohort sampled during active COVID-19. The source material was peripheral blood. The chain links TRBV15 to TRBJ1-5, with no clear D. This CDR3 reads CATSREVRRVPNQPQHF. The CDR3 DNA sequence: TGTGCCACCAGCAGAGAAGTTCGGAGGGTGCCCAATCAGCCCCAGCATTTT.